The 12 T cell receptor beta chains below come from one sample, sequenced in a study of cytomegalovirus exposure and HLA in healthy donors. Use of 60 Vbeta and 13 Jbeta primers characterized the PCR. Method: immunoSEQ multiplex PCR; TCRdb's copy keeps in-frame clones and lacks some. The sample lists under 90,000 clones, around 78% occurring once. Source material: PBMCs. The origin of the receptors is a man aged 35-49 years in good health and CMV-seronegative.

V is TRBV18 and J is TRBJ2-3; a possible D gene is TRBD1 (6 bases). The V end lost 3 bases, the J end lost 6 bases, and 16 bases lay between the germline ends. The CDR3 is made up of 15 amino acids. Germline-derived CDR1 and CDR2 are KGHSH and LQKENI. The CDR3 here is CASSPGHSPLDTQYF. CDR3 DNA sequence: TGTGCCAGCTCACCGGGACATTCACCATTGGATACGCAGTATTTT.

The V call is TRBV4-1, the J call TRBJ2-4, with 7 bases aligning to TRBD2. CDR1 and CDR2 from the germline V gene are MGHRA and YSYEKL. V trimming: 2 bases; J trimming: 9 bases; junction bases outside the gene matches: 7. The CDR3 covers 14 residues. The DNA of the CDR3 is TGCGCCAGCAGCCAACGGGGAGGGCAGGGCATTCAGTACTTC. Its protein product is CASSQRGGQGIQYF.

V gene TRBV15 combines with J gene TRBJ1-5, with a tentative D call TRBD1 (5 bases). The CDR3 contains 16 residues. Per germline, CDR1 LNHNV and CDR2 YYDKDF (reference sequence). Trimming shortened V by 0 bases and J by 2 bases, and 11 bases separated the two germline ends. The CDR3 coding sequence is TGTGCCACCAGCAGAGACCCAGGGTACGGCAATCAGCCCCAGCATTTT. Amino acids: CATSRDPGYGNQPQHF.

V is TRBV11-2 and J is TRBJ1-2; tentative D call: TRBD1 (5 bases). The CDR3 contains 14 residues. CDR1 and CDR2 from the germline V gene are SGHAT and FQNNGV. V lost 5 bases and J 4 bases, leaving 14 bases between the germline ends. CDR3 sequence: CASSRVGGTYGYTF. The CDR3 DNA is TGTGCCAGCAGCAGGGTGGGGGGTACCTATGGCTACACCTTC.

The genes are TRBV9 and TRBJ1-2; 8 bases match TRBD1. Trimming at V came to 3 bases and at J to 8 bases, leaving 6 bases not matched to a gene. The CDR3 spans 13 residues. Germline values: CDR1 SGDLS, CDR2 YYNGEE. The CDR3 DNA follows: TGTGCCAGCAGCGCCGGACAGGGTGGAGGCTACACCTTC. Protein sequence: CASSAGQGGGYTF.

This clone was recorded a few times. The chain recombines TRBV6-5 with TRBJ1-5, with D unresolved. Looked up from germline, CDR1 is MNHEY and CDR2 is SVGAGI. The CDR3 contains 12 residues. The V gene lost 6 bases and the J gene lost 8 bases, with 11 bases spanning the gap. CDR3 nucleotide sequence: TGTGCCAGCAGCCTGGGAGGTGAGCCCCAGCATTTT. Translation: CASSLGGEPQHF.

The rearrangement uses TRBV5-1 and TRBJ2-2; TRBD1 agrees at 7 bases. The CDR3 has 17 residues. Trimming removed 1 base from V and 6 bases from J; junction bases left unmatched: 12. Germline V CDR1 and CDR2: SGHRS, YFSETQ. The CDR3 spells CASSLSSTGPYPGELFF. The DNA for the CDR3 is TGCGCCAGCAGCTTGTCCTCGACAGGGCCCTATCCCGGGGAGCTGTTTTTT.

The gene calls are TRBV12-1 and TRBJ1-2; the table names TRBD1, a call not compared with the DNA. TRBV12-1 is tagged as a pseudogene. The length of the CDR3 is 17 residues. The CDR3 nucleotides read TGTGCCAGCAGCTTTTACACGAACAGGGGGGATAACTATGGCTACACCTTC. Its protein product is CASSFYTNRGDNYGYTF.

Notes on this clone: Other DNA sequences in the sample encode the same CDR3. The chain joins TRBV10-1 to TRBJ2-5, with a possible D match to TRBD2 (6 bases). Trimming removed 0 bases from V and 2 bases from J, with 7 bases in between. CDR1 and CDR2 from the germline V gene are WNHNN and SYGVQD (reference sequence). This CDR3 is built from 14 residues. CDR3 bases: TGCGCCAGCAGTGAGTCTGGGGGGCAAGAGACCCAGTACTTC. This gives the protein CASSESGGQETQYF.

The chain recombines TRBV6-5 with TRBJ1-1; no clear D gene. Germline CDR1 reads MNHEY; CDR2 reads SVGAGI. The CDR3 loop spans 14 amino acids. V shed 6 bases and J shed 3 bases, with 14 bases lying between them. The CDR3 protein is CASSPRSLDTEAFF. The CDR3 DNA reads as TGTGCCAGCAGCCCCCGGAGTCTGGACACTGAAGCTTTCTTT.

J is TRBJ1-2 and V is TRBV19; unclear D gene. CDR1 and CDR2 from the germline V gene are LNHDA and SQIVND (reference sequence). The CDR3 has 12 amino acids. V dropped 6 bases and J dropped 7 bases, with 12 bases sitting between them. CDR3 protein: CASRSPAGGYTF. The CDR3 region has the DNA TGTGCCAGTAGGTCCCCCGCGGGTGGCTACACCTTC.

V usage is TRBV7-2 and J usage is TRBJ2-1; no firm D call. V gave up 3 bases and J gave up 8 bases, with 5 bases separating them. This CDR3 has 11 residues. Germline V gene lookup returns CDR1 SGHTA and CDR2 FQGNSA. The CDR3 is CASSLFDEQFF. The CDR3 region has the DNA TGTGCCAGCAGCTTGTTCGATGAGCAGTTCTTC.